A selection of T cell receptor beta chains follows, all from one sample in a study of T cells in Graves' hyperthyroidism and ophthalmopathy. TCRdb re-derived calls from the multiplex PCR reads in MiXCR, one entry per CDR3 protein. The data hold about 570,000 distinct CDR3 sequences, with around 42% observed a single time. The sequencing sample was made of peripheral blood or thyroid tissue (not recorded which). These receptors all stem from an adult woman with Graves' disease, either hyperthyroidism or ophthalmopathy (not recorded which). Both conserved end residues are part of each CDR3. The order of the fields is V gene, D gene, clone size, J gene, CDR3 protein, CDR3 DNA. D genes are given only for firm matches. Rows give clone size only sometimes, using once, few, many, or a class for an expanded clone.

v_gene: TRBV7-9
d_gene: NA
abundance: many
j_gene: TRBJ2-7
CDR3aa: CASSLDGSSYEQYF
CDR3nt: TGTGCCAGCAGCTTAGATGGTTCCTCCTACGAGCAGTACTTC

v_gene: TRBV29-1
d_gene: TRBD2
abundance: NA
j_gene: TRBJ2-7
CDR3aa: CSVAGLASYEQYF
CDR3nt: TGCAGCGTAGCGGGACTTGCCTCCTACGAGCAGTACTTC

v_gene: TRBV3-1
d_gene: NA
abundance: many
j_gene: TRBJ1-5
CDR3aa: CASSQDSRNQPQHF
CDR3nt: TGCGCCAGCAGCCAAGATAGCCGCAATCAGCCCCAGCATTTT

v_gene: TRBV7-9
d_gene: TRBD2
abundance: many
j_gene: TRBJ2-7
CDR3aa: CASSPRGLADLYEQYF
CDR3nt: TGTGCCAGCAGCCCTCGGGGACTAGCGGATCTATACGAGCAGTACTTC

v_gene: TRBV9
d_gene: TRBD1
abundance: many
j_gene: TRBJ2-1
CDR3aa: CASSGPLSGQGVNEQFF
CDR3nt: TGTGCCAGCAGCGGCCCCCTCTCGGGACAGGGCGTGAATGAGCAGTTCTTC

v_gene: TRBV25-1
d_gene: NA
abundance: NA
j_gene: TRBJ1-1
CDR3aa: CADKRQDTEAFF
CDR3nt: TGTGCTGACAAACGACAGGACACTGAAGCTTTCTTT

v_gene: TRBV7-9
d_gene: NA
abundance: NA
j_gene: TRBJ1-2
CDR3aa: CASSSGPGGYTF
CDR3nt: TGTGCCAGCAGCTCAGGGCCCGGAGGCTACACCTTC

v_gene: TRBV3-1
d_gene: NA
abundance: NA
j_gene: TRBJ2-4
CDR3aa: CASSQDVLQYF
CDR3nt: TGTGCCAGCAGCCAAGATGTGCTTCAGTACTTC

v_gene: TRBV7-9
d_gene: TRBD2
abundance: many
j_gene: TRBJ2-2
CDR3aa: CASSSLAGDDTGELFF
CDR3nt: TGTGCCAGCAGCTCATTAGCGGGAGACGACACCGGGGAGCTGTTTTTT

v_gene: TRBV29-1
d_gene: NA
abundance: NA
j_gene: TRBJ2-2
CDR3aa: CSVRRDTGELFF
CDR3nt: TGCAGCGTTCGCCGGGACACCGGGGAGCTGTTTTTT

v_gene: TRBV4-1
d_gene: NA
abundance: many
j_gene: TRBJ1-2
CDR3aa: CASTFNRVDYTF
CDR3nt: TGCGCCAGTACATTTAACAGGGTTGACTACACCTTC

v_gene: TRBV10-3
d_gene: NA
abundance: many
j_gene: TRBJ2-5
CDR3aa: CAISELQEETQYF
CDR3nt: TGTGCCATCAGTGAGCTCCAAGAAGAGACCCAGTACTTC

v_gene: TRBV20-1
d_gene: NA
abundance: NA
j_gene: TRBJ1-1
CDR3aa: CSARRDHTEAFF
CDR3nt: TGCAGTGCTAGACGGGACCACACTGAAGCTTTCTTT

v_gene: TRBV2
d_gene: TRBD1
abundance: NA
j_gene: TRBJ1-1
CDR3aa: CASSLTGTSEAFF
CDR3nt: TGTGCCAGCAGCCTGACAGGGACCTCTGAAGCTTTCTTT

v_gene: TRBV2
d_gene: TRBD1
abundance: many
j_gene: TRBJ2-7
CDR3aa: CASSVGQANEQYF
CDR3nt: TGTGCCAGCAGTGTGGGACAGGCCAACGAGCAGTACTTC

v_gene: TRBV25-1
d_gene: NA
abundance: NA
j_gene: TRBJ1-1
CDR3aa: CASSEPRDVFSEAFF
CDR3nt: TGTGCCAGCAGTGAACCGCGGGACGTTTTCTCTGAAGCTTTCTTT

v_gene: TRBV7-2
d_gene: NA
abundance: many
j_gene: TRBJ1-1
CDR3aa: CASSLARGWTEAFF
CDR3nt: TGTGCCAGCAGCTTAGCGAGGGGGTGGACTGAAGCTTTCTTT

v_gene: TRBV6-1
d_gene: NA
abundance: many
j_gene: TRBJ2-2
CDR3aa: CASNPGSNTGELFF
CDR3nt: TGTGCCAGCAACCCAGGGTCGAACACCGGGGAGCTGTTTTTT

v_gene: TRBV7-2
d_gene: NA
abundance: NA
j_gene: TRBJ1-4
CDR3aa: CACAGVAGGGEKLFF
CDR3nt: TGTGCCTGCGCGGGAGTAGCGGGAGGAGGAGAAAAACTGTTTTTT

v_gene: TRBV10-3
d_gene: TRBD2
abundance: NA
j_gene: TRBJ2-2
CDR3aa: CAISESMRLAGSVGELFF
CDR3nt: TGTGCCATCAGTGAGTCGATGAGACTAGCGGGATCGGTCGGGGAGCTGTTTTTT

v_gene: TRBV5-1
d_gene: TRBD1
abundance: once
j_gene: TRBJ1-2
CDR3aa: CASSYGQGGGYTF
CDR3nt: TGCGCCAGCAGCTACGGACAGGGTGGGGGCTACACCTTC

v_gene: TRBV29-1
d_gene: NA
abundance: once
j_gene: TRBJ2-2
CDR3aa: CSLRTVGTGELFF
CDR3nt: TGCAGCCTTAGGACAGTGGGCACCGGGGAGCTGTTTTTT

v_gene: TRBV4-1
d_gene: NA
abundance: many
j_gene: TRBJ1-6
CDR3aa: CARKRWEKDSYNSPLHF
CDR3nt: TGCGCCAGGAAACGATGGGAGAAAGACTCCTATAATTCACCCCTCCACTTT

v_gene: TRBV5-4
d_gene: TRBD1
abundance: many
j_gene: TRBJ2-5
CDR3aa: CASRRPGGPQETQYF
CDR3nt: TGTGCCAGCAGGAGACCAGGGGGCCCCCAAGAGACCCAGTACTTC

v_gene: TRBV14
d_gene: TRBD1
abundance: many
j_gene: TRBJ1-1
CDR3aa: CASSQQLGQGPYTEAFF
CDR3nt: TGTGCCAGCAGCCAACAATTGGGACAGGGGCCTTACACTGAAGCTTTCTTT

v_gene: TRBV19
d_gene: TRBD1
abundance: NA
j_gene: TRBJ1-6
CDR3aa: CASSMLQGSYNSPLHF
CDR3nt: TGTGCCAGTAGTATGCTACAGGGGTCCTATAATTCACCCCTCCACTTT

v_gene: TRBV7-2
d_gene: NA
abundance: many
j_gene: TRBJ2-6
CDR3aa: CASSLRTLSISGANVLTF
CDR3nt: TGTGCCAGCAGCTTAAGAACTCTGTCAATCTCTGGGGCCAACGTCCTGACTTTC

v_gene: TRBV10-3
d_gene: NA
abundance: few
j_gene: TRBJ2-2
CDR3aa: CAISLVSGELFF
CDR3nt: TGTGCCATCAGTTTGGTTTCCGGGGAGCTGTTTTTT

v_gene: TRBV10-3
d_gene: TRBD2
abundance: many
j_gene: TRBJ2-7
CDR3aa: CAISDGEGTASEQYF
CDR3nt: TGTGCCATCAGTGATGGGGAGGGGACGGCGAGCGAGCAGTACTTC

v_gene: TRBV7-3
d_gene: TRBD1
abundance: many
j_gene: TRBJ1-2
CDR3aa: CASSPDRVETKDYGYTF
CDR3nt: TGTGCCAGCAGCCCCGACAGGGTTGAAACGAAAGACTATGGCTACACCTTC

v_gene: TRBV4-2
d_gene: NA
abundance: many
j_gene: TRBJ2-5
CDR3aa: CASSQVTQETQYF
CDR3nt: TGTGCCAGCAGCCAAGTTACCCAAGAGACCCAGTACTTC

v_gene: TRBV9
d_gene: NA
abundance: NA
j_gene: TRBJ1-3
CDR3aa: CASSVGSTGNTIYF
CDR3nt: TGTGCCAGCAGCGTAGGGAGCACTGGAAACACCATATATTTT

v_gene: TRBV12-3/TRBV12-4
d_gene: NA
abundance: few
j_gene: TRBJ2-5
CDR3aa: CASSWPGAETQYF
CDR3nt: TGTGCCAGCAGTTGGCCGGGAGCGGAGACCCAGTACTTC

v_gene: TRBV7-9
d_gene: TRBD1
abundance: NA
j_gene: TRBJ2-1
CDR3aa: CASSLAQGANEQFF
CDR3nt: TGTGCCAGCAGCTTAGCGCAGGGGGCCAATGAGCAGTTCTTC

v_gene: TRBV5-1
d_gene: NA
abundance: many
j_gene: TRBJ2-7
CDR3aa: CASSLEGLIYEQYF
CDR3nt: TGCGCCAGCAGCTTGGAGGGACTGATCTACGAGCAGTACTTC

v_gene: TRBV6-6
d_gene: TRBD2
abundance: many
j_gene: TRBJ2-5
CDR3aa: CASSLLAGGQARETQYF
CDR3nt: TGTGCCAGCAGCCTCCTAGCGGGAGGGCAGGCCAGAGAGACCCAGTACTTC

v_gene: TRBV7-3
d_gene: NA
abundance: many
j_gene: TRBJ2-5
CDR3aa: CASSLSGGSGKETQYF
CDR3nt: TGTGCCAGCAGCTTAAGTGGGGGGAGTGGCAAAGAGACCCAGTACTTC

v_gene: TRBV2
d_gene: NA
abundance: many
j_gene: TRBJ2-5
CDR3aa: CASSGEETQYF
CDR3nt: TGTGCCAGCAGTGGCGAAGAGACCCAGTACTTC

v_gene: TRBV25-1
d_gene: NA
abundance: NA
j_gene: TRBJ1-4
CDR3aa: CASSGTGCENLFF
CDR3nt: TGTGCCAGCAGTGGAACCGGGTGTGAAAACCTGTTTTTT

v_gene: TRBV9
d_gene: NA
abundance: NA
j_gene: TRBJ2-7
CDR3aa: CASSVEGVALVHEQYF
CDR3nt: TGTGCCAGCAGCGTAGAGGGGGTGGCGTTGGTGCACGAGCAGTACTTC

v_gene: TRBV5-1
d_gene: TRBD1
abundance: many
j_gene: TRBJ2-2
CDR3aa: CASSWDRLKGTGELFF
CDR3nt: TGCGCCAGCAGCTGGGACAGACTAAAAGGCACCGGGGAGCTGTTTTTT

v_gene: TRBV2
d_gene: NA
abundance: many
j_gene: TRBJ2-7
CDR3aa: CASVQGLTYEQYF
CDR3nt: TGTGCCAGCGTACAAGGACTCACCTACGAGCAGTACTTC

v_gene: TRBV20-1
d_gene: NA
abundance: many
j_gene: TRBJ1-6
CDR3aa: CSARARRGTGGSPLHF
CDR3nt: TGCAGTGCTAGAGCTCGAAGGGGGACCGGCGGTTCACCCCTCCACTTT

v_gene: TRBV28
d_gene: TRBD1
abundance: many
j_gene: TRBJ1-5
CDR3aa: CASSLPGQGNQPQHF
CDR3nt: TGTGCCAGCAGTTTACCGGGACAGGGCAATCAGCCCCAGCATTTT

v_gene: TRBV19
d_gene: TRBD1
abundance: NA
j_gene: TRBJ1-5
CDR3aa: CASSRRTGGNQPQHF
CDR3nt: TGTGCCAGTAGTCGGCGAACAGGGGGCAATCAGCCCCAGCATTTT

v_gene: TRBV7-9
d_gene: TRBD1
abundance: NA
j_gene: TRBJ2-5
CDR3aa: CASSLGQALETQYF
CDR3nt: TGTGCCAGCAGCTTGGGACAGGCTTTGGAGACCCAGTACTTC

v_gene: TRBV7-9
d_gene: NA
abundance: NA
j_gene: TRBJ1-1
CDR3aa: CASWSGPVEAPF
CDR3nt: TGTGCCAGCTGGTCAGGACCGGTTGAAGCTCCCTTT

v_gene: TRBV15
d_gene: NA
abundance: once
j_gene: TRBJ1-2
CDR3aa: CATSRDPLRGNYGYTF
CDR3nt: TGTGCCACCAGCAGAGACCCTCTTAGGGGGAACTATGGCTACACCTTC